This T cell receptor beta chain was retrieved from a study of blood T cell repertoires in COVID-19. As for the study in general: Researchers got acute and convalescent COVID-19 samples from the United States, Italy and Spain. The cDNA or gDNA used as material had been derived from T cells, B-cell-depleted T cells, or PBMCs.

Patients of the Seattle cohort, enrolled during active infection, were followed longitudinally. The CDR3 extends over 16 amino acids. Trimming removed 0 bases from V and 0 bases from J, with 9 bases in between. Germline-derived CDR1 and CDR2 are PRHDT and FYEKMQ (reference sequence). In the authors' methods: How many nucleated cells were present was estimated from reference gene primer amplification. Generated by immunoSEQ multiplex PCR, the TCRdb table keeps only in-frame clones and is missing some. V, J and clone size were drawn from that table, and D and trimming were deduced from the DNA. The table includes 200,000 to 250,000 clones, approximately 83% detected once.

Source material: peripheral blood. The TCR sequence derives from a woman in her twenties or thirties with COVID-19, enrolled during active disease. The chain carries TRBV13 and TRBJ1-3; D is uncertain. In DNA, the CDR3 is TGTGCCAGCAGCTTAGGGCAGCGGATCTCTGGAAACACCATATATTTT. Its translation: CASSLGQRISGNTIYF. Looking up the rest from reference TRBV13 and TRBJ1-3 gives the full variable domain: AAGVIQSPRHLIKEKRETATLKCYPIPRHDTVYWYQQGPGQDPQFLISFYEKMQSDKGSIPDRFSAQQFSDYHSELNMSSLELGDSALYFCASSLGQRISGNTIYFGEGSWLTVV.